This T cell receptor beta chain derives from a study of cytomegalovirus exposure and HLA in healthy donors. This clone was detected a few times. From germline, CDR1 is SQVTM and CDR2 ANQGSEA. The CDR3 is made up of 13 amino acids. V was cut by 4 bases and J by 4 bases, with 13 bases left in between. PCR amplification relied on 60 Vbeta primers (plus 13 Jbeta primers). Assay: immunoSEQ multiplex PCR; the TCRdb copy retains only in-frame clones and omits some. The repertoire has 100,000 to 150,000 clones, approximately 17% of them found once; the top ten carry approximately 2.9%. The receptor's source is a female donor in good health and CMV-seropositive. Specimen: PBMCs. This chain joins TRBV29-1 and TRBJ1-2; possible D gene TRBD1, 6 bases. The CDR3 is CSVVDSYSYGYTF. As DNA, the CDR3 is TGCAGCGTTGTGGACAGTTACTCCTATGGCTACACCTTC.